These T cell receptor beta chains were read from a single sample in a study of blood T cells in healthy people across ages. In TCRdb, the 5' RACE reads were re-called with MiXCR into one record per CDR3 protein. The sample yields some 670,000 distinct CDR3 sequences, 45% to 60% seen once. Source material: blood. Receptors originate from a woman older than 75 in good health. Each CDR3 is given with its conserved first and last residue. Each record gives: D gene, clone size, V gene, J gene, CDR3 protein, CDR3 DNA. D genes are given only for firm matches. Some rows mark clone size as missing; the rest say once, few, many or name a class of expanded clone.

TRBD2	many	TRBV11-2	TRBJ2-3	CASSKKESGRWGTDTQYF	TGTGCCAGCAGCAAGAAGGAAAGCGGGAGGTGGGGCACAGATACGCAGTATTTT
-	once	TRBV29-1	TRBJ2-5	CSVHLASYQETQYF	TGCAGCGTTCACCTCGCCTCGTACCAAGAGACCCAGTACTTC
-	-	TRBV7-8	TRBJ2-1	CASSLARDSRQFF	TGTGCCAGCAGCTTAGCGCGGGACAGCCGGCAGTTCTTC
TRBD2	-	TRBV4-1	TRBJ2-1	CASSQEESGGYNEQFF	TGCGCCAGCAGCCAAGAGGAAAGCGGGGGCTACAATGAGCAGTTCTTC
TRBD2	-	TRBV4-2	TRBJ2-3	CASSHYGGENTDTQYF	TGTGCCAGCAGCCACTACGGGGGGGAAAACACAGATACGCAGTATTTT
-	many	TRBV20-1	TRBJ2-7	CSARDVGGFLYEQYF	TGCAGTGCTAGAGATGTCGGGGGTTTTTTGTACGAGCAGTACTTC
-	few	TRBV5-1	TRBJ2-2	CASSLDPPGELFF	TGCGCCAGCAGCTTGGATCCTCCCGGGGAGCTGTTTTTT
TRBD1	many	TRBV27	TRBJ1-6	CASRLQGVNSPLHF	TGTGCCAGCAGACTCCAGGGGGTTAATTCACCCCTCCACTTT
TRBD1	-	TRBV12-3/TRBV12-4	TRBJ2-7	CASSLVDRDYEQYF	TGTGCCAGCAGTTTAGTGGACAGGGACTACGAGCAGTACTTC
-	many	TRBV6-2/TRBV6-3	TRBJ2-1	CASSPAGALYNEQFF	TGTGCCAGTTCCCCGGCAGGGGCATTATACAATGAGCAGTTCTTC
-	many	TRBV6-6	TRBJ1-3	CASSYSGPSSGNTIYF	TGTGCCAGCAGTTACTCTGGGCCTAGCTCTGGAAACACCATATATTTT
-	few	TRBV9	TRBJ2-2	CASSVEGTSGELFF	TGTGCCAGCAGCGTAGAGGGGACATCCGGGGAGCTGTTTTTT
-	-	TRBV6-1	TRBJ1-4	CASSFQGWELFF	TGTGCCAGCAGTTTCCAGGGCTGGGAACTGTTTTTT
-	-	TRBV15	TRBJ2-1	CATTREGVTGYQETQFF	TGTGCCACCACCAGAGAGGGGGTTACAGGGTATCAAGAGACCCAGTTCTTC
-	once	TRBV9	TRBJ2-1	CASSVASQETQFF	TGTGCCAGCAGCGTAGCGTCCCAAGAGACCCAGTTCTTC
TRBD2	-	TRBV20-1	TRBJ2-3	CSASSPAGVLDTQYF	TGCAGTGCTTCTTCACCAGCGGGAGTACTTGATACGCAGTATTTT
-	few	TRBV28	TRBJ2-7	CASSSIQGWEYF	TGTGCCAGCAGTTCGATACAGGGCTGGGAGTACTTC
-	-	TRBV6-6	TRBJ2-2	CASSYFGVGELFF	TGTGCCAGCAGTTACTTCGGGGTCGGGGAGCTGTTTTTT
-	-	TRBV29-1	TRBJ2-5	CSVALKETQYF	TGCAGCGTTGCACTTAAAGAGACCCAGTACTTC
-	-	TRBV6-6	TRBJ2-7	CASNPERLVYEQYF	TGTGCCAGCAATCCGGAGAGGCTGGTCTACGAGCAGTACTTC
TRBD2	-	TRBV7-2	TRBJ2-1	CASSLDGRARGSEQFF	TGTGCCAGCAGCTTGGACGGGAGGGCCAGGGGTAGTGAGCAGTTCTTC